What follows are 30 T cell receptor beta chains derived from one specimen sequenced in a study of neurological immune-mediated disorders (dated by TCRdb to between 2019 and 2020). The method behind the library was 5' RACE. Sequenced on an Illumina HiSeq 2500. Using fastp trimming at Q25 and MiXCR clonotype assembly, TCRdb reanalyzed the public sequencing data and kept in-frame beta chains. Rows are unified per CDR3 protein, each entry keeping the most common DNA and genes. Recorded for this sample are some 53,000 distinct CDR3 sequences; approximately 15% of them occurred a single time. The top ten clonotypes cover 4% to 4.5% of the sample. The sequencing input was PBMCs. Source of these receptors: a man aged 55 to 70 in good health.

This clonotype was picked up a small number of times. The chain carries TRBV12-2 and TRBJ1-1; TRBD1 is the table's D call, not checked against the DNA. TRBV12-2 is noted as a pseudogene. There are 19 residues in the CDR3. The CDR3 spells CASRLPTWRGDAMNTEAFF. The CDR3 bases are TGTGCAAGTCGCTTACCCACTTGGAGAGGGGACGCGATGAACACTGAAGCTTTCTTT.

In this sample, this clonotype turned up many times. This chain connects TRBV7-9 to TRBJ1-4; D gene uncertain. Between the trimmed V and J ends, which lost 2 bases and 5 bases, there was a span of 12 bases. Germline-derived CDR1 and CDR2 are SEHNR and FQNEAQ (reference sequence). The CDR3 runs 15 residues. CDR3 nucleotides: TGTGCCAGCAGCTTACTTGGGAGTGGGAATGAAAAACTGTTTTTT. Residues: CASSLLGSGNEKLFF. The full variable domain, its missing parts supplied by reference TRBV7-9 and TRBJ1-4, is DTGVSQNPRHKITKRGQNVTFRCDPISEHNRLYWYRQTLGQGPEFLTYFQNEAQLEKSRLLSDRFSAERPKGSFSTLEIQRTEQGDSAMYLCASSLLGSGNEKLFFGSGTQLSVL.

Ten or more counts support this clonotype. This CDR3 is CASFLSGGSYEQYF. The CDR3 DNA is TGTGCCAGTTTCCTCAGCGGGGGGTCCTACGAGCAGTACTTC. J is TRBJ2-7 and V is TRBV6-6; TRBD2 matches at 9 bases. With 9 bases clipped from V and 1 base from J, the junction kept 7 bases outside the gene matches. The CDR3 length is 14 residues. The V gene's germline CDR1 is MNHNY and CDR2 SVGAGI (reference sequence).

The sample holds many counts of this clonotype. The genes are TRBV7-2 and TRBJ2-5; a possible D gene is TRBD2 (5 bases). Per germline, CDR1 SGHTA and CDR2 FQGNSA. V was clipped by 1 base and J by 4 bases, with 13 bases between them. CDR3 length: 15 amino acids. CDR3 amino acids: CASSLVVAKGETQYF. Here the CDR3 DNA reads TGTGCCAGCAGCTTAGTCGTAGCGAAGGGAGAGACCCAGTACTTC. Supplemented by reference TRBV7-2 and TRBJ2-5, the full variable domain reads GAGVSQSPSNKVTEKGKDVELRCDPISGHTALYWYRQSLGQGLEFLIYFQGNSAPDKSGLPSDRFSAERTGGSVSTLTIQRTQQEDSAVYLCASSLVVAKGETQYFGPGTRLLVL.

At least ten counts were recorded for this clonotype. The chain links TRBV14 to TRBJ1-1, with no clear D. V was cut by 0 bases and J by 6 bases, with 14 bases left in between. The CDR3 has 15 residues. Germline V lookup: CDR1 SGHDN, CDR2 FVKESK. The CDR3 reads CASSQDSFVGPEAFF. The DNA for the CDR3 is TGTGCCAGCAGCCAAGATAGCTTTGTGGGCCCTGAAGCTTTCTTT.

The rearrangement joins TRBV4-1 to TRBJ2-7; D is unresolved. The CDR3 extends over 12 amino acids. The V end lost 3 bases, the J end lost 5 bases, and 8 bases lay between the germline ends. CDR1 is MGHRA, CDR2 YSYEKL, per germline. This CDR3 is CASSHPEDEQYF. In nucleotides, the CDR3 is TGCGCCAGCAGCCACCCCGAGGACGAGCAGTACTTC.

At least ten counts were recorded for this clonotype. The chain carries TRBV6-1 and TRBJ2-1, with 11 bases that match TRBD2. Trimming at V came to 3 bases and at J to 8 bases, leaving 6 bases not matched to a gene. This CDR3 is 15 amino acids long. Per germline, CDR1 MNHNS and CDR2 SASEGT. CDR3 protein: CASSDLAGGRYEQFF. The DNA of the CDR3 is TGTGCCAGCAGTGACCTAGCGGGAGGTCGGTATGAGCAGTTCTTC.

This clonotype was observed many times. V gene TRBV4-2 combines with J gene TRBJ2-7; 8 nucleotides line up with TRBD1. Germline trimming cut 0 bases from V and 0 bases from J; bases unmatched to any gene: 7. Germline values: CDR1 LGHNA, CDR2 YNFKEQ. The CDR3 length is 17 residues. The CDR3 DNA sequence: TGTGCCAGCAGCCAAGACCTTACAGGGGGGAGCTCCTACGAGCAGTACTTC. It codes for CASSQDLTGGSSYEQYF.

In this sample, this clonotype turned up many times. CDR3 sequence reads: CASKEETSRYEQYF. DNA of the CDR3: TGTGCCAGCAAGGAGGAGACCTCGAGGTACGAGCAGTACTTC. V gene TRBV6-1 combines with J gene TRBJ2-7; maybe TRBD2 (5 bases). This CDR3 is 14 amino acids long. Germline CDR1 and CDR2: MNHNS and SASEGT. V was clipped by 7 bases and J by 4 bases, with 17 bases between them.

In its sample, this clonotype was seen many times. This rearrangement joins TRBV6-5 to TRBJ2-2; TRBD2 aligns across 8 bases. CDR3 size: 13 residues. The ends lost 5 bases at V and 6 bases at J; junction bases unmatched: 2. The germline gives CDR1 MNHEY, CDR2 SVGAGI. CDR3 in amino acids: CASSRGGPGELFF. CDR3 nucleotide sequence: TGTGCCAGCAGTCGGGGGGGCCCCGGGGAGCTGTTTTTT.

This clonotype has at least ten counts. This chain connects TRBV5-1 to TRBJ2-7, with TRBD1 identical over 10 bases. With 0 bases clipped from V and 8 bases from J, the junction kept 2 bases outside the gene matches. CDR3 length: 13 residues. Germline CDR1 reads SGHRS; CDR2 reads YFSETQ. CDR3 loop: CASSLGQGAQQYF. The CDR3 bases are TGCGCCAGCAGCTTGGGACAGGGGGCGCAGCAGTACTTC.

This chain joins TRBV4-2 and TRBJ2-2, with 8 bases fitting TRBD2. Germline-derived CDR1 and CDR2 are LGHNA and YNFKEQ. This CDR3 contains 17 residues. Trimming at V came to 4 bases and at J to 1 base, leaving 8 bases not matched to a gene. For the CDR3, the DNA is TGTGCCAGCAGCCTAGGTGTAACTAGCGGGAACACCGGGGAGCTGTTTTTT. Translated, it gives CASSLGVTSGNTGELFF.

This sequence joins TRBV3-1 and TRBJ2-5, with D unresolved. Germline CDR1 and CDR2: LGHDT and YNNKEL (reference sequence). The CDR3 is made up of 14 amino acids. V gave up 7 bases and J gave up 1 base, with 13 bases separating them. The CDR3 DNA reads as TGTGCCAGCACTCGTGGCGCATCCCAAGAGACCCAGTACTTC. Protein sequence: CASTRGASQETQYF.

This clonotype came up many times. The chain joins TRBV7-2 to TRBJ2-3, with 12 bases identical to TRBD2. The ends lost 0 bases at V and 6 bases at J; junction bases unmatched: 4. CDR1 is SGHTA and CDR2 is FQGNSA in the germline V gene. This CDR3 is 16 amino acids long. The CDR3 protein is CASSLAASGRADTQYF. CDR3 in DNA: TGTGCCAGCAGCTTAGCGGCTAGCGGGAGGGCCGATACGCAGTATTTT.

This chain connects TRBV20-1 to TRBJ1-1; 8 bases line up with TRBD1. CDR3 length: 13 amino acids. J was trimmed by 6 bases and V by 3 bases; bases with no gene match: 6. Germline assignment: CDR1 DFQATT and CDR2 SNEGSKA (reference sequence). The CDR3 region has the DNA TGCAGTGCTAGCCCGGACAGGGATGCTGAAGCTTTCTTT. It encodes CSASPDRDAEAFF.

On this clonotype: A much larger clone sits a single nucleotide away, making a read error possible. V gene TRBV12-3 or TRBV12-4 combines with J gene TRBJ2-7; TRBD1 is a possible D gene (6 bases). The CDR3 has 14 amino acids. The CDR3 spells CVSSPRDNSYEQYF. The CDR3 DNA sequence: TGTGTCAGCAGCCCAAGGGACAACTCCTACGAGCAGTACTTC.

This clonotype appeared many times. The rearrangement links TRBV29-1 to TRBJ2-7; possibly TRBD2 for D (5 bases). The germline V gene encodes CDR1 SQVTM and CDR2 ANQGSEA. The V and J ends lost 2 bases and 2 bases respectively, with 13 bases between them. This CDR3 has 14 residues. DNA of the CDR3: TGCAGCGTTGAATTCCCTGGAGGAGCCTACGAGCAGTACTTC. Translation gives CSVEFPGGAYEQYF.

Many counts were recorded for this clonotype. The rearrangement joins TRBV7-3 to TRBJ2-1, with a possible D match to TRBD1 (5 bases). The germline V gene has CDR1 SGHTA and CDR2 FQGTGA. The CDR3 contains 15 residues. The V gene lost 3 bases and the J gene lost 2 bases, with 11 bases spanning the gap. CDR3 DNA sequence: TGTGCCAGCAGCTTTTCAACAGGACCCTACAATGAGCAGTTCTTC. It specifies CASSFSTGPYNEQFF.

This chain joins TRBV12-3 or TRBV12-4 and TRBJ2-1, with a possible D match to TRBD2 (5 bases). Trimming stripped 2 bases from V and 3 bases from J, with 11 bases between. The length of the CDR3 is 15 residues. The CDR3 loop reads CASSLRGIGYNEQFF. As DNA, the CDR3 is TGTGCCAGCAGTTTACGGGGAATAGGCTACAATGAGCAGTTCTTC.

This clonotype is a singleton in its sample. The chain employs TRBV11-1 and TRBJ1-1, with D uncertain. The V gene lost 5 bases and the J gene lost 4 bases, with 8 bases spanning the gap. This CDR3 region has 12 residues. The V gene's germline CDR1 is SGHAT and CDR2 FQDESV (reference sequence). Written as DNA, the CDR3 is TGTGCCAGCAGCCAGTCCCGCACTGAAGCTTTCTTT. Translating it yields CASSQSRTEAFF.

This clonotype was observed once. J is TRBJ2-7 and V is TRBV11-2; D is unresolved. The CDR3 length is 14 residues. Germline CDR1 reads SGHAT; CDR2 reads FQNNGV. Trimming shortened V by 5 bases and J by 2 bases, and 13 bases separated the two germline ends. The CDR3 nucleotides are TGTGCCAGCAGCCGAGTTCTGAGCACCTACGAGCAGTACTTC. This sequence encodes CASSRVLSTYEQYF.

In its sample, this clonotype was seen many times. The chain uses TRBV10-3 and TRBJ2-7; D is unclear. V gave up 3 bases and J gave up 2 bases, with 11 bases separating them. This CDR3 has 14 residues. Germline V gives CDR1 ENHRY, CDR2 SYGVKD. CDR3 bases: TGTGCCATCAGTGACAGCAGGATCCCCTACGAGCAGTACTTC. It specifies CAISDSRIPYEQYF.

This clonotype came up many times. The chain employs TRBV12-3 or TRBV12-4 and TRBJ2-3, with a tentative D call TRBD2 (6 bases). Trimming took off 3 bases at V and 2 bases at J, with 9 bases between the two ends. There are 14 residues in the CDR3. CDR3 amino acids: CASSFLAFTDTQYF. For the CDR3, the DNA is TGTGCCAGCAGTTTCCTAGCGTTCACAGATACGCAGTATTTT.

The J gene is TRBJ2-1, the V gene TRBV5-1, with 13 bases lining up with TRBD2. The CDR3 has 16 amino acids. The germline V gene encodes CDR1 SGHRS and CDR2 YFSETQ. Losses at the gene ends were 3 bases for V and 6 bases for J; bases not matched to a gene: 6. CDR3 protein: CASSWTSGRGGNEQFF. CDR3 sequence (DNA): TGCGCCAGCAGCTGGACTAGCGGGAGAGGGGGCAATGAGCAGTTCTTC.

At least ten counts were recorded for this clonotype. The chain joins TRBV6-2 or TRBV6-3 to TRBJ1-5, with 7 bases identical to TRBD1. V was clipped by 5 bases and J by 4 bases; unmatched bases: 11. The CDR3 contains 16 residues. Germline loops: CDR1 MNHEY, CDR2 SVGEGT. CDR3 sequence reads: CASSPGTAIRNQPQHF. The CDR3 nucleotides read TGTGCCAGCAGTCCGGGGACAGCGATTCGGAATCAGCCCCAGCATTTT.

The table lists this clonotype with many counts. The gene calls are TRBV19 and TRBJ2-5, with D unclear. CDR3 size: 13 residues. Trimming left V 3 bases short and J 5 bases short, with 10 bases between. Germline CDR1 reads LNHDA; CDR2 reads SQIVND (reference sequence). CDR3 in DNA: TGTGCCAGTAGTATCGGCAGTTTGGAGACCCAGTACTTC. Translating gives CASSIGSLETQYF.

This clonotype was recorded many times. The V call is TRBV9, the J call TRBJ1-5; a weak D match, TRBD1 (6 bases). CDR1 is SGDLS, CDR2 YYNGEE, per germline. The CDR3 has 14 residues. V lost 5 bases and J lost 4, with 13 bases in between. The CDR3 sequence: CASSRGVSNQPQHF. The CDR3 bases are TGTGCCAGCAGTAGGGGGGTTTCTAATCAGCCCCAGCATTTT.

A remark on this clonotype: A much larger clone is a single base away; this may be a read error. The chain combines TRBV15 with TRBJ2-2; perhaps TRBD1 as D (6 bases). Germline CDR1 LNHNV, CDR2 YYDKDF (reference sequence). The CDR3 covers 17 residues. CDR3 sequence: CVTSRDYGTPKTGELFF. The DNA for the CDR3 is TGTGTCACCAGCAGAGATTATGGGACACCAAAGACCGGGGAGCTGTTTTTT.

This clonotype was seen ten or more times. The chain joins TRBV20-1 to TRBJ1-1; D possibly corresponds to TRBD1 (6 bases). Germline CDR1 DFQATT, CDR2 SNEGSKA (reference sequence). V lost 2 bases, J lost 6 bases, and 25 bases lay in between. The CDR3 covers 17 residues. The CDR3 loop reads CSARPGQLDPAWSEAFF. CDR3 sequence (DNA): TGCAGTGCTAGACCCGGACAGCTCGACCCCGCTTGGTCTGAAGCTTTCTTT.

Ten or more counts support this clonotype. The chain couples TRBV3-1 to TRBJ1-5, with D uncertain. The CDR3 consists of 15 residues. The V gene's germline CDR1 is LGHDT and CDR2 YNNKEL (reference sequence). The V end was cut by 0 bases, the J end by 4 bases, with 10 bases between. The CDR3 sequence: CASSQDWTENQPQHF. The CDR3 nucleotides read TGTGCCAGCAGCCAAGATTGGACGGAGAATCAGCCCCAGCATTTT.